This T cell receptor (beta chain) was profiled in a study of CD8 T cells in ankylosing spondylitis. Regarding the study as a whole: Blood from ankylosing spondylitis patients appeared to carry a characteristic roughly 8-variant TCR beta motif. Peripheral blood samples showed relatively rare disease-linked clones, and these clones were CD8+. Reportedly, matched ankylosing spondylitis synovial fluid was significantly enriched for disease-linked clones.

Libraries of TCR beta came from quantitative 5'-RACE with molecular barcodes. TCRdb passed the 5' RACE reads through MiXCR, listing each CDR3 protein once. Of roughly 350,000 distinct CDR3 sequences in the sample, roughly 8% were seen once. Per germline, CDR1 ENHRY and CDR2 SYGVKD. CDR3 length: 15 amino acids. The V end was cut by 0 bases, the J end by 3 bases, with 9 bases between. For this clonotype: What it recognizes is unknown.

J is TRBJ2-1 and V is TRBV10-3; D remains unclear. The TCR originated in a male donor with ankylosing spondylitis. Sequencing input: blood, either unsorted or a sorted T cell fraction (not recorded which). Written as DNA, the CDR3 is TGTGCCATCAGTGAGTCCATACGGAGCTACAATGAGCAGTTCTTC. It specifies CAISESIRSYNEQFF.